The present entry profiles one T cell receptor beta chain with its context. Its antigen is undetermined. This CDR3 has 13 residues. Trimming stripped 0 bases from V and 4 bases from J, with 7 bases between. Looked up from germline, CDR1 is SGHNT and CDR2 is YYREEE (reference sequence). The data were produced by immunoSEQ multiplex PCR, yet TCRdb's version contains in-frame clones alone and is incomplete. Altogether roughly 92,000 clones are present, 94% being singletons, with the ten largest covering 0.3%. This record comes from a study of siplizumab effects on memory and regulatory T cells. The study's findings and limits: Siplizumab significantly decreased alloreactive sequences from unstimulated CD4+ memory cells. An assignable naive or memory phenotype was lacking in roughly 75-96% of proliferating CD4+ or CD8+ clones.

The TCR comes from a human donor in good health. The rearrangement uses TRBV5-4 and TRBJ1-2, with D perhaps TRBD1 (5 bases). Sample: non-Treg CD4+ T cells sorted from blood. CDR3 region: CASSLGGTYGYTF. The CDR3 DNA follows: TGTGCCAGCAGCTTGGGGGGCACCTATGGCTACACCTTC.